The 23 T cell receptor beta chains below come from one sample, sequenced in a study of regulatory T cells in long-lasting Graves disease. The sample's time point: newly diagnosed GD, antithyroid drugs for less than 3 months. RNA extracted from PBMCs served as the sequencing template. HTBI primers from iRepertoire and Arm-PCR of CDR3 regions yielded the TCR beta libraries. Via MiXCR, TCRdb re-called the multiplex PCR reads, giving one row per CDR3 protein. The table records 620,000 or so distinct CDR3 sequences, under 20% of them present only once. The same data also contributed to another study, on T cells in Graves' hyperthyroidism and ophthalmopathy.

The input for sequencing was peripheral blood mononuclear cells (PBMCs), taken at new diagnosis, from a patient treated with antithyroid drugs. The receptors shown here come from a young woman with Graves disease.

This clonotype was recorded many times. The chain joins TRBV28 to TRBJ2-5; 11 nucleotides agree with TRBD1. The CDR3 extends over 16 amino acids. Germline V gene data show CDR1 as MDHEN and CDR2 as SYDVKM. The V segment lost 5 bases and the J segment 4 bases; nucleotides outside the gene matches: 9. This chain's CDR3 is CASSPTPGQGGETQYF. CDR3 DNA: TGTGCCAGCAGTCCGACACCGGGACAGGGGGGAGAGACCCAGTACTTC.

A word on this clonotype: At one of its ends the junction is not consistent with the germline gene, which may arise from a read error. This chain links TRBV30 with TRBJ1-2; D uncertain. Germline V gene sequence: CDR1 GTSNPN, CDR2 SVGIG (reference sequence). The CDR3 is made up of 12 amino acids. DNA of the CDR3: TGTGCCTGGAGTGTTTGGACGGGTGGCTTCACCTTC. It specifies CAWSVWTGGFTF.

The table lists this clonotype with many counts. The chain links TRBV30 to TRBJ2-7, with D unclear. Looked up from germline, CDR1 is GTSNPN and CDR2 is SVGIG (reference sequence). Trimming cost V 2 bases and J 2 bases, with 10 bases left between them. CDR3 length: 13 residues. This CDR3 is CAWSPGSAYEQYF. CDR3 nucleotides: TGTGCCTGGAGTCCCGGGTCGGCCTACGAGCAGTACTTC. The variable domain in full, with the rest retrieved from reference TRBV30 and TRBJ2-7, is SQTIHQWPATLVQPVGSPLSLECTVEGTSNPNLYWYRQAAGRGLQLLFYSVGIGQISSEVPQNLSASRPQDRQFILSSKKLLLSDSGFYLCAWSPGSAYEQYFGPGTRLTVT.

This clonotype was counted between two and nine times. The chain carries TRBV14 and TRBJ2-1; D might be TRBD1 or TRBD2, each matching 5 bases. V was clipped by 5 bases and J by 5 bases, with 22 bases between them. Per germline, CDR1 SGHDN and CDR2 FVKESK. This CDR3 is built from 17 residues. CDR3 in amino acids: CASSSLGPGTLNNEQFF. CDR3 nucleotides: TGTGCCAGCAGCTCCCTCGGTCCCGGGACCCTCAACAATGAGCAGTTCTTC.

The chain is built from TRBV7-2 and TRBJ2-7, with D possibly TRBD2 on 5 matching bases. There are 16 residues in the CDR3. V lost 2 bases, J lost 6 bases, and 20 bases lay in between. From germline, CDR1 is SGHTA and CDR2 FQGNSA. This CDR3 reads CASSLRERRMVGEQYF. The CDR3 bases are TGTGCCAGCAGCTTAAGGGAGCGGCGAATGGTTGGCGAGCAGTACTTC.

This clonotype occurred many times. In DNA form, the CDR3 reads TGTGCCACCCAGCGGGAGGGAGGCACCGGGGAGCTGTTTTTT. Protein product: CATQREGGTGELFF. The V and J genes are TRBV2 and TRBJ2-2; TRBD2 agrees at 10 bases. Germline trimming cut 10 bases from V and 4 bases from J; bases unmatched to any gene: 6. The CDR3 is made up of 14 amino acids. Germline V CDR1 and CDR2: SNHLY, FYNNEI.

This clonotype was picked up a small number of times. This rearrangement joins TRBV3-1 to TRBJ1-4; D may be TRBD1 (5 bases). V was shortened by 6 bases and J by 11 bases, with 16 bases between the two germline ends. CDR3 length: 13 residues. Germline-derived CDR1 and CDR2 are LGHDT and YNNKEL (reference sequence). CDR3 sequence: CASSWGVGAKLFF. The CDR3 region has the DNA TGTGCCAGCAGTTGGGGTGTCGGGGCCAAACTGTTTTTT. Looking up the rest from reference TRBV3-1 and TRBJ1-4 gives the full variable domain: DTAVSQTPKYLVTQMGNDKSIKCEQNLGHDTMYWYKQDSKKFLKIMFSYNNKELIINETVPNRFSPKSPDKAHLNLHINSLELGDSAVYFCASSWGVGAKLFFGSGTQLSVL.

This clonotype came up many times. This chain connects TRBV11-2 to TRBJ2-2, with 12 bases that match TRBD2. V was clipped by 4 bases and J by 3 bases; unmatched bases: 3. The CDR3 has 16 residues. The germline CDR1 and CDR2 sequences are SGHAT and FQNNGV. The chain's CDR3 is CASSSRLAGDTGELFF. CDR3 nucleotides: TGTGCCAGCAGCTCCCGACTAGCGGGGGACACCGGGGAGCTGTTTTTT.

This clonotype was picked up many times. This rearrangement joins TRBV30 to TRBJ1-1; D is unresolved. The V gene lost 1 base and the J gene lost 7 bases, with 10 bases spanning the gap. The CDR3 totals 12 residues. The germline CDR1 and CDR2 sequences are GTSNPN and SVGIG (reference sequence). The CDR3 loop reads CAWSGSGREAFF. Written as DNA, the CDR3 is TGTGCCTGGAGTGGTTCCGGTCGTGAAGCTTTCTTT.

The chain's CDR3 is CASSPPLVSSSYEQYF. The CDR3 DNA reads TGTGCCAGCAGCCCCCCCCTAGTCTCAAGCTCCTACGAGCAGTACTTC. V gene TRBV11-2 combines with J gene TRBJ2-7; D is undetermined. CDR1 and CDR2 (germline): SGHAT, FQNNGV. Trimming pared 5 bases from V and 0 bases from J, leaving 17 bases between. CDR3 length equals 16 residues.

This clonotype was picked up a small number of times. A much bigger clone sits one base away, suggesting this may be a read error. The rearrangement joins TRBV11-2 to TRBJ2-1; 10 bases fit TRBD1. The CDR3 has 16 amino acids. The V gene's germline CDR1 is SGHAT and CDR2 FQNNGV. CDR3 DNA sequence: TGTGCCAGCAGCTTAGACGGGACAGGGGTCGAAAATGAGCAGTCCTTC. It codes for CASSLDGTGVENEQSF. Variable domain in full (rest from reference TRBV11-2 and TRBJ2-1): EAGVAQSPRYKIIEKRQSVAFWCNPISGHATLYWYQQILGQGPKLLIQFQNNGVVDDSQLPKDRFSAERLKGVDSTLKIQPAKLEDSAVYLCASSLDGTGVENEQSFGPGTRLTVL.

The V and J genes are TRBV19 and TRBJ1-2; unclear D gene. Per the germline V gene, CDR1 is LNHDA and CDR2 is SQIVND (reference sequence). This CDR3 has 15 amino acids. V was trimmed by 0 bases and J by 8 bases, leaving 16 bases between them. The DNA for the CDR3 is TGTGCCAGTAGTATAGATAGGAGCGGACTCGCGGGCTACACCTTC. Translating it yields CASSIDRSGLAGYTF.

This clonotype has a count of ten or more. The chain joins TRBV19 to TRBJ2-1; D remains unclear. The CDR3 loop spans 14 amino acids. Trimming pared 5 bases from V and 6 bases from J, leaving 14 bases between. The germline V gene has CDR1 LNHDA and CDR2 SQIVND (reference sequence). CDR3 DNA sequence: TGTGCCAGTAGTTGGGGAACGTCGGGCAATGAGCAGTTCTTC. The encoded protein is CASSWGTSGNEQFF.

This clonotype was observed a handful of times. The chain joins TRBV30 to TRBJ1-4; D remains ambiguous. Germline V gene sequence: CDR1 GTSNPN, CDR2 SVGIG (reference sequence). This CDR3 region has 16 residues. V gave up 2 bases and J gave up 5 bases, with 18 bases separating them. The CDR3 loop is CAWSPTPQPRNEKLFF. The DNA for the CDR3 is TGTGCCTGGAGTCCCACCCCCCAGCCCAGGAATGAAAAACTGTTTTTT.

CDR3 bases: TGTGCCAGCAGTTATAGAGGGGACGATAATTCACCCCTCCACTTT. It translates to CASSYRGDDNSPLHF. This chain joins TRBV6-5 and TRBJ1-6, with D possibly TRBD1 on 5 matching bases. V lost 3 bases to trimming and J lost 5 bases, with 11 bases between them. This CDR3 spans 15 amino acids. Looked up from germline, CDR1 is MNHEY and CDR2 is SVGAGI.

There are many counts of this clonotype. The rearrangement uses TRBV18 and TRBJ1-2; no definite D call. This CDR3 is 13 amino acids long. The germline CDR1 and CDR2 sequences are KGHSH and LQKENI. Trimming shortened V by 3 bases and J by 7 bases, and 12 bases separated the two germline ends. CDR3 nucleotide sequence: TGTGCCAGCTCACCGACCGGACCCTCTGGCTACACCTTC. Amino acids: CASSPTGPSGYTF.

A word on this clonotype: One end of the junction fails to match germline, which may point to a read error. This CDR3 reads CASGISKSDTQYF. The CDR3 nucleotides are TGTGCCAGTGGTATAAGCAAGTCAGATACGCAGTATTTT. This chain joins TRBV19 and TRBJ2-3; D is unresolved. The CDR3 extends over 13 amino acids. The germline CDR1 and CDR2 sequences are LNHDA and SQIVND (reference sequence).

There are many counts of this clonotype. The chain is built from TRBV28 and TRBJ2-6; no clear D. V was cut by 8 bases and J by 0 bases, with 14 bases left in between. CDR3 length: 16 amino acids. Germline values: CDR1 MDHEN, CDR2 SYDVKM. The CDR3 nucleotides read TGTGCCAGCGGATCGCCCGGATCCTCTGGGGCCAACGTCCTGACTTTC. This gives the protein CASGSPGSSGANVLTF.

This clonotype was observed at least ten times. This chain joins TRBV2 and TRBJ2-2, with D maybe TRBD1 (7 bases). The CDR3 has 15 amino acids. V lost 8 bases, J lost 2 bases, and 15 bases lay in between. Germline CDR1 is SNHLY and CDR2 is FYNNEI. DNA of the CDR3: TGTGCCAGCCAGGGGGAGGCAGAAAACACCGGGGAGCTGTTTTTT. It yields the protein CASQGEAENTGELFF. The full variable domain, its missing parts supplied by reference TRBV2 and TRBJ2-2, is EPEVTQTPSHQVTQMGQEVILRCVPISNHLYFYWYRQILGQKVEFLVSFYNNEISEKSEIFDDQFSVERPDGSNFTLKIRSTKLEDSAMYFCASQGEAENTGELFFGEGSRLTVL.

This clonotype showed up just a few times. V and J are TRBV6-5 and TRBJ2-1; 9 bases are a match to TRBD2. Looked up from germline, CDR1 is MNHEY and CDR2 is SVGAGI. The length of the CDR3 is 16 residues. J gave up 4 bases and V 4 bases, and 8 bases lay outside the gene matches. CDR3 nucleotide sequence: TGTGCCAGCAGTTTGACTAGCGGAGGCCTTTACAATGAGCAGTTCTTC. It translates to CASSLTSGGLYNEQFF.

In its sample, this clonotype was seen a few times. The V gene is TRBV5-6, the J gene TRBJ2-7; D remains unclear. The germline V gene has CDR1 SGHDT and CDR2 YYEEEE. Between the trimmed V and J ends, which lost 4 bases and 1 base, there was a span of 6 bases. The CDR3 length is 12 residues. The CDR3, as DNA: TGTGCCAGCAGCACTATATCCTACGAGCAGTACTTC. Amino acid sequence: CASSTISYEQYF.

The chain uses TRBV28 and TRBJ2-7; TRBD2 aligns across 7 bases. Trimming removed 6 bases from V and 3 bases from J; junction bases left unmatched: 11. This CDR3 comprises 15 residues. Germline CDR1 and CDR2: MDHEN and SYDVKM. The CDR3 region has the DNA TGTGCCAGCAGCTCCCCCAGGGAGGGTGACTACGAGCAGTACTTC. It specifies CASSSPREGDYEQYF.

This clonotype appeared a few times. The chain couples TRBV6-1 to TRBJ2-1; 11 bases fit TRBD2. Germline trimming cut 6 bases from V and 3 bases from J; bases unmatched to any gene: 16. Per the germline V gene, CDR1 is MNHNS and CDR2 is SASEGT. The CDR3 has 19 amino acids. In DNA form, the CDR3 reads TGTGCCAGCAGCGCGCGAGAAGGTTCTAGCGGGAGGAACTACAATGAGCAGTTCTTC. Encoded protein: CASSAREGSSGRNYNEQFF.